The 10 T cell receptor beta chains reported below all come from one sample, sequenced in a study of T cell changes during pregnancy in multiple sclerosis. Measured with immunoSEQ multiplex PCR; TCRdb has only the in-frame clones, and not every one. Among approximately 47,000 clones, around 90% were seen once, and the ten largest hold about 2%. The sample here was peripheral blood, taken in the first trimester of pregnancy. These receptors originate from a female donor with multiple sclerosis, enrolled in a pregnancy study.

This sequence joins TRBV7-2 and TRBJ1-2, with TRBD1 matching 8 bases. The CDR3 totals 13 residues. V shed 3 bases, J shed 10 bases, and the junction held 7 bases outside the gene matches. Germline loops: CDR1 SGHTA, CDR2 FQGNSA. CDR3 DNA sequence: TGTGCCAGCAGCTTGGGGACAGGTCGGATCTACACCTTC. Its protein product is CASSLGTGRIYTF.

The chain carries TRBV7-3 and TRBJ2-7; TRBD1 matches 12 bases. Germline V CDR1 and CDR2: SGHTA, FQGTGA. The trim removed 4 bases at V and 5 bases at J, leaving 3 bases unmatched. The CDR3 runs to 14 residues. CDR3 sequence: CASSSGTGGHEQYF. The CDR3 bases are TGTGCCAGCAGCTCCGGGACAGGGGGCCACGAGCAGTACTTC.

Here the CDR3 DNA reads TGTGCCAGCAGCCGTGACAGAAATGGCTACACCTTC. Residues: CASSRDRNGYTF. The V call is TRBV7-2, the J call TRBJ1-2, with D tentatively TRBD1 (5 bases). Trimming shortened V by 5 bases and J by 6 bases, and 10 bases separated the two germline ends. In germline, CDR1 is SGHTA, CDR2 FQGNSA. There are 12 residues in the CDR3.

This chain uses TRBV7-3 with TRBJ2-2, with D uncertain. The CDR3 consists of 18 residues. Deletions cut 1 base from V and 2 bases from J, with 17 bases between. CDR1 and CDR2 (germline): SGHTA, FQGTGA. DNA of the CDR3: TGTGCCAGCAGCTTAATTTTTAGTCGGCAGGCCAACACCGGGGAGCTGTTTTTT. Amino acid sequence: CASSLIFSRQANTGELFF.

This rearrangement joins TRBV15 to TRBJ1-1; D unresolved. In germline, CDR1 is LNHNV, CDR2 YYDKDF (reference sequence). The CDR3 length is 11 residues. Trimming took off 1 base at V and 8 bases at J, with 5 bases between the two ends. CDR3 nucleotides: TGTGCCACCAGCAGAGTAGAGGAAGCTTTCTTT. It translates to CATSRVEEAFF.

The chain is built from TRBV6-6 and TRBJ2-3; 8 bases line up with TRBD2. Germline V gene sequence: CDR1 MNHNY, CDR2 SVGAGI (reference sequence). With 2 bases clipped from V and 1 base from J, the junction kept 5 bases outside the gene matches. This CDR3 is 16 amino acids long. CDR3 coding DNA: TGTGCCAGCAGTTACGGGCGGGGGGCCCGCACAGATACGCAGTATTTT. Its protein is CASSYGRGARTDTQYF.

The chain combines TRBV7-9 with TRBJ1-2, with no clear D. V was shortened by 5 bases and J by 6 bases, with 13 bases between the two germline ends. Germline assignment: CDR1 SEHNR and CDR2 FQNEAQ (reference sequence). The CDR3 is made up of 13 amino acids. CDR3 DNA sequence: TGTGCCAGCAGCCCCCTTTTCTCCGATGGCTACACCTTC. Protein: CASSPLFSDGYTF.

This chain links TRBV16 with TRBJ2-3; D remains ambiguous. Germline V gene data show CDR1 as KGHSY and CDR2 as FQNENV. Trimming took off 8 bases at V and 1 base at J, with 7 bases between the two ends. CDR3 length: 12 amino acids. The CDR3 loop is CASSYGTDTQYF. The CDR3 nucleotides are TGTGCCAGCTCCTACGGCACAGATACGCAGTATTTT. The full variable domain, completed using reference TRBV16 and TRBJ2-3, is GEEVAQTPKHLVRGEGQKAKLYCAPIKGHSYVFWYQQVLKNEFKFLISFQNENVFDETGMPKERFSAKCLPNSPCSLEIQATKLEDSAVYFCASSYGTDTQYFGPGTRLTVL.

The CDR3 coding sequence is TGCGCCAGCAGCTGGGCCGGACTAGTCAGTCCCTACAATGAGCAGTTCTTC. It translates to CASSWAGLVSPYNEQFF. V gene TRBV5-1 combines with J gene TRBJ2-1; 7 bases are shared with TRBD2. CDR3 length: 17 residues. Germline V lookup: CDR1 SGHRS, CDR2 YFSETQ. The V segment lost 3 bases and the J segment 2 bases; nucleotides outside the gene matches: 11.

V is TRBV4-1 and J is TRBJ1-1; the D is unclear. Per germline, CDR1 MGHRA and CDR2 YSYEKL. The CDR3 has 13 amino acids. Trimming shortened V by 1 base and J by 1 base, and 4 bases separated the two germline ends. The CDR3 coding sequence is TGCGCCAGCAGCCAAGTAAAGAACACTGAAGCTTTCTTT. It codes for CASSQVKNTEAFF.